This T cell receptor (beta chain) was identified during a study of vaccination effects on CD4 cells after COVID-19. About the study: Participants got two doses of BNT162b2 or mRNA-1273 vaccine.

Germline V gives CDR1 GTSNPN, CDR2 SVGIG (reference sequence). The CDR3 sequence is 11 residues long. The V end lost 1 base, the J end lost 6 bases, and 6 bases lay between the germline ends. Regarding this clone: Its cognate antigen is unknown.

Expansion of antigen-specific CD4+ T cells with viral peptide pools was carried out by the ViraFEST assay before sequencing. Cultured cells yielded isolated CD4+ T cells after 10 days. Wells containing approximately 2 million PBMC each were cultured with 9 to 10 IU/ml IL-2 and about 9.6 ug/ml peptides. The authors exchanged half the medium for IL-2 medium on days 3 and 7. Assay: immunoSEQ multiplex PCR; the TCRdb copy retains only in-frame clones and omits some. The sample lists under 80,000 clones, roughly 80% occurring once. This specimen consisted of CD4+ T cells from PBMCs cultured with HCoV-229E spike peptides, obtained before COVID-19 vaccination. The TCR sequence derives from a human donor who received a COVID-19 vaccine. The chain uses TRBV30 and TRBJ1-1; D not resolved. The CDR3 DNA sequence: TGTGCCTGGAGTGGCGGGGCTGAAGCTTTCTTT. Amino acids: CAWSGGAEAFF.